The TCR beta chain described here comes from a study of T cells after yellow fever vaccination. Study-level results: CD4 and CD8 compartments shared a small share of clonotypes, likely from convergent recombination. Researchers cautioned that FACS-sorted repertoires could harbor abundant clonotypes contaminating from the bulk population. Subsequent booster samples again held most clones from primary vaccination (around 96% CD4, 85% to 90% CD8).

CDR3 length equals 15 residues. Germline V CDR1 and CDR2: SGHAT, FQNNGV. With V trimmed by 5 bases and J by 5 bases, 6 bases remained unmatched. As concerns this clonotype: Its specificity is unknown.

TCR cDNA was made by 5'RACE template switching, adding a universal primer site and UMIs. One entry per CDR3 protein, called by TCRdb with MiXCR from the 5' RACE reads. The sample shows some 500,000 distinct CDR3 sequences, about 13% of them seen only once. This sequence originates from a man aged 25-45 years who received the YFV17D yellow fever vaccine. Sequencing was performed on PBMCs, taken on the day of the yellow fever booster vaccination. The gene calls are TRBV11-2 and TRBJ2-3, with 11 bases identical to TRBD2. The CDR3 here is CASSVSGREIDTQYF. CDR3 DNA: TGTGCCAGCAGCGTTAGCGGGAGGGAAATAGATACGCAGTATTTT.